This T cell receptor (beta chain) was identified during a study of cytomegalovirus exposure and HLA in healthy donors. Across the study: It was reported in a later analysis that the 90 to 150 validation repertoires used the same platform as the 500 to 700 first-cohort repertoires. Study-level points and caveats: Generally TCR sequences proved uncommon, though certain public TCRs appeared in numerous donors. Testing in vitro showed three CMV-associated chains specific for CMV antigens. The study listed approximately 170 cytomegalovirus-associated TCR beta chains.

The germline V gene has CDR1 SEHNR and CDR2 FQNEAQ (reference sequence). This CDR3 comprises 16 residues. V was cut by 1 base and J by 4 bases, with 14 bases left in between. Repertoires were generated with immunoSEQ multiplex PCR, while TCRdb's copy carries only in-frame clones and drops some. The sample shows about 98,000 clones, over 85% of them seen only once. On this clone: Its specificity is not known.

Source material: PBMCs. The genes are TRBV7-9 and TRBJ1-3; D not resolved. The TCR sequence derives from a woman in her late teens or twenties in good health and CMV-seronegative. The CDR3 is CASSLGSPAGGNTIYF. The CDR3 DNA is TGTGCCAGCAGCTTAGGGAGCCCAGCGGGCGGAAACACCATATATTTT.